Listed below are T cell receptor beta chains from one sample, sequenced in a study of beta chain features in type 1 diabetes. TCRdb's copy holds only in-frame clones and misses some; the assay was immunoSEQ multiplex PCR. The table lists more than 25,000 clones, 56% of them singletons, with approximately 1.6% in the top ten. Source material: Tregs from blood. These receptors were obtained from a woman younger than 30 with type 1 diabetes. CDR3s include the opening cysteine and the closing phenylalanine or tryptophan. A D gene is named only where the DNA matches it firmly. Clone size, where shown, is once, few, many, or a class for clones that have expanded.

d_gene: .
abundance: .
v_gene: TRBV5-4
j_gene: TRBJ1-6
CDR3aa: CASSLRQGQSPLHF
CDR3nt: TGTGCCAGCAGCTTGAGGCAGGGTCAGTCACCCCTCCACTTT

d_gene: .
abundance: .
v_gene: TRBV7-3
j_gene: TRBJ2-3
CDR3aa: CASSFDRRTDTQYF
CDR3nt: TGTGCCAGCAGCTTCGACCGGAGAACAGATACGCAGTATTTT

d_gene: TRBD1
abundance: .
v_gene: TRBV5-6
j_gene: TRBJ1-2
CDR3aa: CASSFLVGQGDYGYTF
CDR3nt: TGTGCCAGCAGCTTCTTAGTAGGACAGGGAGACTATGGCTACACCTTC

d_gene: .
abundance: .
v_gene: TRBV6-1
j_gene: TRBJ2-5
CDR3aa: CASSEVSWVGGETQYF
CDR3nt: TGTGCCAGCAGTGAAGTGTCGTGGGTGGGGGGAGAGACCCAGTACTTC

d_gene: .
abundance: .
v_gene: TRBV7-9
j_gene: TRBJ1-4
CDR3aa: CASSFPQGSTNEKLFF
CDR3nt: TGTGCCAGCAGCTTCCCTCAGGGCTCCACTAATGAAAAACTGTTTTTT

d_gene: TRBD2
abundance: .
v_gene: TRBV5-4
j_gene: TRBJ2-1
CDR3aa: CASSLFGGGRGQVSYNEQFF
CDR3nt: TGTGCCAGCAGCTTGTTCGGAGGCGGGAGGGGTCAGGTCTCCTACAATGAGCAGTTCTTC

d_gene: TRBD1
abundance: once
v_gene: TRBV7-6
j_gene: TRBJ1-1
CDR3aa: CASSPRTGGETEAFF
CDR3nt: TGTGCCAGCAGCCCTCGGACAGGGGGAGAGACTGAAGCTTTCTTT

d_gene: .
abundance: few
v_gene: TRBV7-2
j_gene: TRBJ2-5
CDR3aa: CASSFLLQGQETQYF
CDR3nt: TGTGCCAGCAGCTTCCTCCTACAGGGACAAGAGACCCAGTACTTC

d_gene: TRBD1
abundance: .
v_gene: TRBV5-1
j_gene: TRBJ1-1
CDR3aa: CASSFSGQGDTEAFF
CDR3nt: TGCGCCAGCAGCTTTTCCGGACAGGGGGACACTGAAGCTTTCTTT

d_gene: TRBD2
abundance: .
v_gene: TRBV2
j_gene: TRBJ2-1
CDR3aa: CASSRTSGTYNEQFF
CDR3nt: TGTGCCAGCAGTCGGACTAGCGGTACCTACAATGAGCAGTTCTTC

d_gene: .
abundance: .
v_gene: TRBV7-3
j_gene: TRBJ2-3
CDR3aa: CASSLMRDRDTQYF
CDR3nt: TGTGCCAGCAGCTTAATGAGGGATAGGGATACGCAGTATTTT

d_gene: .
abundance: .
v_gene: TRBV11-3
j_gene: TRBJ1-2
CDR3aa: CASSLDEGRYGYTF
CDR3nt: TGTGCCAGCAGCTTAGATGAGGGAAGATATGGCTACACCTTC

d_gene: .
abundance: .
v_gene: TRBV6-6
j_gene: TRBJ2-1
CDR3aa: CASSPRGRSYNEQFF
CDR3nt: TGTGCCAGCAGTCCGCGGGGTCGCTCCTACAATGAGCAGTTCTTC

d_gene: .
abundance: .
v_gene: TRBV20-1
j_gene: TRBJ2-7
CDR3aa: CSATIEGEQYF
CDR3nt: TGCAGTGCCACCATAGAGGGCGAGCAGTACTTC

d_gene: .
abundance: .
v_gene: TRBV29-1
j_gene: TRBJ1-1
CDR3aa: CSVARPSNTEAFF
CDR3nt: TGCAGCGTTGCCAGGCCTTCGAACACTGAAGCTTTCTTT